The clone carrying this TCR beta chain was picked up a small number of times. Individuals aged roughly 18 to 95 years were recruited from roughly 22 US areas. Recovery meant two consecutive negative NP/OP PCR tests, professional clearance, or resolved symptoms. Only in-frame clones appear in the TCRdb table, and some are missing; sequencing was by immunoSEQ multiplex PCR. The table lists about 270,000 clones, approximately 89% of them singletons. The data stem from a study of blood T cell repertoires in COVID-19. This TCR came from a woman between 18 and 29 years old who had recovered from COVID-19. Sequencing was carried out using PBMCs or T cells enriched from blood (not recorded which).

This CDR3 reads CAWSTGGAGQPQHF. Here the CDR3 DNA reads TGTGCCTGGAGCACAGGGGGCGCAGGTCAGCCCCAGCATTTT. The chain recombines TRBV30 with TRBJ1-5; TRBD1 matches 9 bases. Germline lookup yields CDR1 GTSNPN and CDR2 SVGIG (reference sequence). V lost 3 bases to trimming and J lost 6 bases; unmatched junction nucleotides: 6. The CDR3 consists of 14 residues.